This T cell receptor beta chain is drawn from a study of blood T cell repertoires in COVID-19. About the study: Acute-phase and convalescent COVID-19 samples originated in the United States, Italy and Spain. Sources were T cells, B-cell-depleted T cells, or PBMCs; the material itself was cDNA or gDNA.

The CDR3 spans 12 residues. CDR1 is GTSNPN and CDR2 is SVGIG in the germline V gene (reference sequence). The V and J ends lost 4 bases and 5 bases respectively, with 11 bases between them. In the source study's methods: Estimated nucleated cell counts came from reference gene primer amplification. The protocol was immunoSEQ multiplex PCR, while the TCRdb copy is restricted to in-frame clones and leaves out a portion. V and J calls and clone size are given by that table; D and trimming were obtained from the DNA. The sample includes roughly 150,000 clones, 80% of them seen just once. Sample: PBMCs or T cells enriched from blood (not recorded which). This chain joins TRBV30 and TRBJ2-5; D not resolved. The source of this sequence is a woman in her fifties or sixties who had recovered from COVID-19. For the CDR3, the DNA is TGTGCCTGGAATGATGGCAGGGAGACCCAGTACTTC. It specifies CAWNDGRETQYF.